The rows below give T cell receptor beta chains drawn from one sample of a study of human T cells and chemical hapten exposure. Each CDR3 protein is one row after TCRdb ran MiXCR on the RACE reads. In the table there are 150,000 to 200,000 distinct CDR3 sequences, about a fifth of which are singletons. The material was whole blood, obtained in connection with sensitization to the hapten diphenylcyclopropenone (DPC). The receptors come from a woman between 45 and 60 years old with alopecia areata. Some clones in this sample may be carry-over from other donors' samples. The conserved cysteine and the conserved F or W are not part of the CDR3 here.

TRBJ2-3	TRBV10-3	AISDDPTDTQY
TRBJ1-5	TRBV7-9	ASSLDISNQPQH
TRBJ1-1	TRBV5-1	ASSLEGQIGYTEAF
TRBJ1-1	TRBV12-3/TRBV12-4	ASSVTAGTEAF
TRBJ2-2	TRBV10-2	ASILDPGTSGSGPNTGELF
TRBJ1-1	TRBV20-1	SAPGGNTEAF
TRBJ2-5	TRBV2	ASIKDHQETQY
TRBJ2-7	TRBV29-1	SVRTPLTYEQY
TRBJ2-5	TRBV7-9	ASSATQETQY
TRBJ1-1	TRBV11-2	ASSFSGRMNTEAF
TRBJ1-1	TRBV18	ASSPSAKNTEAF
TRBJ2-4	TRBV20-1	SVGQPGNIQY
TRBJ1-1	TRBV5-1	ASSQGGAKNTEAF
TRBJ2-1	TRBV29-1	STGTGGDGEQF
TRBJ1-2	TRBV18	ASSPLANREGYN
TRBJ2-5	TRBV7-8	ASSLRWAWETQY
TRBJ1-1	TRBV5-1	ASSSPMTGATEAF
TRBJ2-1	TRBV10-2	ASRHSGGGSYNEQF
TRBJ2-1	TRBV20-1	SARLAGAGNEQF
TRBJ2-3	TRBV6-2/TRBV6-3	AGGTGNTQY
TRBJ1-4	TRBV29-1	SVEVSSGEKLF
TRBJ2-2	TRBV6-1	ASSERLGGTGELF
TRBJ2-1	TRBV6-1	ASSEVGSIDEQF
TRBJ1-4	TRBV5-1	ASSGLDGLNEKLF
TRBJ2-5	TRBV12-3/TRBV12-4	ASSLLAGAGETQY
TRBJ2-7	TRBV27	ASRPSGSYEQY
TRBJ1-1	TRBV10-3	AISDSAGMNTEAF
TRBJ2-3	TRBV7-9	ASSSGTSGTDTQY
TRBJ2-7	TRBV4-2	ASSQGTTLAYEQY
TRBJ1-5	TRBV29-1	SVGSLGQPQH
TRBJ1-2	TRBV7-9	ASSQAAPLGYGYT
TRBJ1-2	TRBV19	ASSSIGTAYGYT
TRBJ1-5	TRBV23-1	ASSPTGTAHSNQPQH
TRBJ2-4	TRBV24-1	ATRVQAKNIQY
TRBJ1-3	TRBV18	ASSQGHSGNTIY
TRBJ2-5	TRBV6-6	ATSGPAETQY
TRBJ1-1	TRBV20-1	SARSGTGLTEAF
TRBJ1-2	TRBV20-1	SAPRPGDPYGYT
TRBJ2-3	TRBV5-1	ASSSTIAGGTDTQY
TRBJ2-3	TRBV5-6	ASSVSGRPDTQY
TRBJ1-3	TRBV7-8	ASSSVGTGNTIY
TRBJ1-1	TRBV29-1	SVVTGHSEAF
TRBJ1-3	TRBV10-3	ATRPGDSGNTIY
TRBJ1-5	TRBV29-1	SVAIAAGAGGPQH
TRBJ2-3	TRBV20-1	SPSWRYTDTQY